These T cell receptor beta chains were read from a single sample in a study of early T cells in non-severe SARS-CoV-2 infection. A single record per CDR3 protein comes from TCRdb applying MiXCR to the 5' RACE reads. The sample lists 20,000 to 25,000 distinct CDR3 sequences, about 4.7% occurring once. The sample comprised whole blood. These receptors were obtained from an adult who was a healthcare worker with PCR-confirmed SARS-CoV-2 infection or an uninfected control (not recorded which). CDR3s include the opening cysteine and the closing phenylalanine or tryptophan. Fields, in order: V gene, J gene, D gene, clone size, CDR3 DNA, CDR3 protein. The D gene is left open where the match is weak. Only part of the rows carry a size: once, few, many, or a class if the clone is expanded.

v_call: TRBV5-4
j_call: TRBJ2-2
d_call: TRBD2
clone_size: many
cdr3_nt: TGTGCCAGCAGCCGGGACTACCGAGACACCGGGGAGCTGTTTTTT
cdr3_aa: CASSRDYRDTGELFF

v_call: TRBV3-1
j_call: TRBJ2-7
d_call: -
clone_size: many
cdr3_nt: TGTGCCAGCAGCCCGCCCAACTCCTACGAGCAGTACTTC
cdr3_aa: CASSPPNSYEQYF

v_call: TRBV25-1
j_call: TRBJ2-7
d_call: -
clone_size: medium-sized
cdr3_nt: TGTGCCAGCAGTGACAGGGTTAACGAGCAGTACTTC
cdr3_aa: CASSDRVNEQYF

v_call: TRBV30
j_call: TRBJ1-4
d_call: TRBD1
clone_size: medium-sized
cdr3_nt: TGTGCCTGGAGTCGGACAGGCAGGGGACTTGGAAAACTGTTTTTT
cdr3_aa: CAWSRTGRGLGKLFF

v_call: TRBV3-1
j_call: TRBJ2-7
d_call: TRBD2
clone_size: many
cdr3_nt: TGTGCCAGCAGCCGAGCTAGCGGGGGACCCTACGAGCAGTACTTC
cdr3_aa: CASSRASGGPYEQYF

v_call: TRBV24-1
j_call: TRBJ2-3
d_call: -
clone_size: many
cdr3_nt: TGTGCCACCAGTGATGCGGGGACGAATACGCAGTATTTT
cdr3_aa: CATSDAGTNTQYF

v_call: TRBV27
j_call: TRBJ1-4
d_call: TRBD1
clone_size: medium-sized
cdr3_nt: TGTGCCAGCAGTCCGACAGGGGGCAGGGATGAAAAACTGTTTTTT
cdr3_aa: CASSPTGGRDEKLFF

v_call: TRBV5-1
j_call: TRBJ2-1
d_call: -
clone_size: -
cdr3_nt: TGCGCCAGCAGCTTGGTACCGGATTTTGGGAATGAGCAGTTCTTC
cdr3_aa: CASSLVPDFGNEQFF

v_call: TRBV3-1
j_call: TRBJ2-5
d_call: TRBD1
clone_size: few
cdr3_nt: TGTGCCAGCAACCGAGGGGGCTTAGAGACCCAGTACTTC
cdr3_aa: CASNRGGLETQYF

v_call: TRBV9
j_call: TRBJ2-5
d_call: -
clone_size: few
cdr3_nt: TGTGCCAGCAGCGTCGAAGTAGGGGGGACCCAGTACTTC
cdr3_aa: CASSVEVGGTQYF

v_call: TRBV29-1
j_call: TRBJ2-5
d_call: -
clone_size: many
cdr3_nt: TGCAGCGTTTTGGCAAACCAAGAGACCCAGTACTTC
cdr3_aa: CSVLANQETQYF

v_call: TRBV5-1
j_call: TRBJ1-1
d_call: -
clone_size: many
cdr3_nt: TGCGCCAGCAGCTTGGAGTACAGGGAGGCTGAAGCTTTCTTT
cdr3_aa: CASSLEYREAEAFF

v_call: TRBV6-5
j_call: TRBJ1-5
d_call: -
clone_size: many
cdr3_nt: TGTGCCAGCAGGGGAGGACAGCCGAATCAGCCCCAGCATTTT
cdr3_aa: CASRGGQPNQPQHF

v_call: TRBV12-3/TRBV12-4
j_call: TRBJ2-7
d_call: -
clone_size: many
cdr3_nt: TGTGCCAGCAGGACGGGGGAAACCTACGAGCAGTACTTC
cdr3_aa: CASRTGETYEQYF

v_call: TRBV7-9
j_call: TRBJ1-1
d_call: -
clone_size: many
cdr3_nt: TGTGCCAGCAGCTTAGCGAAATCAGGTATCGCTGAAGCTTTCTTT
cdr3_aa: CASSLAKSGIAEAFF

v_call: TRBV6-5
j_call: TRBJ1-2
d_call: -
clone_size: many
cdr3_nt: TGTGCCAGCAGTTCCCGACGGACCGCTAACTATGGCTACACCTTC
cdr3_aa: CASSSRRTANYGYTF

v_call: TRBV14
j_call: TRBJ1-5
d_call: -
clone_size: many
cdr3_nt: TGTGCCAGCAGCCAGGGAAACAATCAGCCCCAGCATTTT
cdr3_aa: CASSQGNNQPQHF

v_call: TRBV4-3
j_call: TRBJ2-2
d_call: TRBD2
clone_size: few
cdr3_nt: TGCGCCAGCAGCCAAGCTTTGACTAGCCCCGGGGAGCTGTTTTTT
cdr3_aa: CASSQALTSPGELFF

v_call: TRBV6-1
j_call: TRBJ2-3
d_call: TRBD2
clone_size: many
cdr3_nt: TGTGCCAGCCTTCCTAGAGGCCTAGCGGGGGTCACAGATACGCAGTATTTT
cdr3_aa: CASLPRGLAGVTDTQYF

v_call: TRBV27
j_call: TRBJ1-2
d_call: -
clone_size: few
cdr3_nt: TGTGCCAGCAGTTCCACGGGTGCGGCAAACTATGGCTACACCTTC
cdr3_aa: CASSSTGAANYGYTF

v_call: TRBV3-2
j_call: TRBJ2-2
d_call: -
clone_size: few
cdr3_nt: TGTGCCAGCAGCCAACCGGGGGCGAGGACCGGGGAGCTGTTTTTT
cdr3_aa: CASSQPGARTGELFF

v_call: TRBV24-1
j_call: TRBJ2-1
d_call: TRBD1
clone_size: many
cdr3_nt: TGTGCCACCAGTGATTCTGGCGCTGGGACAGGGGGCAATGAGCAGTTCTTC
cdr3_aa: CATSDSGAGTGGNEQFF

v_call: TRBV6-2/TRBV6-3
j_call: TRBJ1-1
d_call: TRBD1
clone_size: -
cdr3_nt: TGTGCCAGCAGTTACTCGATGGGGACAGGGATTGCTGAAGCTTTCTTT
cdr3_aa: CASSYSMGTGIAEAFF

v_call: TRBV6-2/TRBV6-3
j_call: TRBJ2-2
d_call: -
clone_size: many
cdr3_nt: TGTGCCAGCAGTGACAGCGGAGTGAACACCGGGGAGCTGTTTTTT
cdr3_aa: CASSDSGVNTGELFF

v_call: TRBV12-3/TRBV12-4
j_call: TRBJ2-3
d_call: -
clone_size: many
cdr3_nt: TGTGCCAGCAGTTATGACCGCACAGATACGCAGTATTTT
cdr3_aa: CASSYDRTDTQYF

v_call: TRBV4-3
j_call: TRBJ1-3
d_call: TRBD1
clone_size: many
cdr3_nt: TGCGCCAGCAGCCAAGGGGACAGGGAGGCTGGAAACACCATATATTTT
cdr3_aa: CASSQGDREAGNTIYF

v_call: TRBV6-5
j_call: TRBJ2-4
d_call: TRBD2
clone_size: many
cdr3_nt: TGTGCCAGCAGGAGTATAGCGGGGGGTGTCAAAACCCAGTACTTC
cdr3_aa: CASRSIAGGVKTQYF

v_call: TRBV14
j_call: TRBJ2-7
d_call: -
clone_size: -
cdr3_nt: TGTGCCAGCAGCCGATTAAACTACGAGCAGTACTTC
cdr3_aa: CASSRLNYEQYF

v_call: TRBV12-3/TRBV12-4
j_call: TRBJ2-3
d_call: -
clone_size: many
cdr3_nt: TGTGCCAGCAGTTTAGGAGGGGAAACAGATACGCAGTATTTT
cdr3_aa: CASSLGGETDTQYF

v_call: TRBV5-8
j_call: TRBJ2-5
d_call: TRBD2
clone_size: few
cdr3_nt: TGTGCCAGCAGCCCGCCCCCCCCTAGCGGGGGGCAAGAGACCCAGTACTTC
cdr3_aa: CASSPPPPSGGQETQYF

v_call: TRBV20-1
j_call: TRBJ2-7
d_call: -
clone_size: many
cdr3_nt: TGCAGTGCTCATAGCGACAGGAGCTCCTACGAGCAGTACTTC
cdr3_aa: CSAHSDRSSYEQYF

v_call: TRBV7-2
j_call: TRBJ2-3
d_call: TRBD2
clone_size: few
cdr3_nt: TGTGCCAGCAGCTTCGTGGTAGCGGGGGGGTCACGGACAGATACGCAGTATTTT
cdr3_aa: CASSFVVAGGSRTDTQYF

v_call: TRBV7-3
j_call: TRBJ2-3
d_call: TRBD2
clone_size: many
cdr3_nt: TGTGCCAGCAGCTCGACTAGCGGGGGCTTCACAGATACGCAGTATTTT
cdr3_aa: CASSSTSGGFTDTQYF

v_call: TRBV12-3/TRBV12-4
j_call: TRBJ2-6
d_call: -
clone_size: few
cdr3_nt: TGTGCCAGCGGTTCTTCTGGGGCCAACGCCCTGACTTTC
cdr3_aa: CASGSSGANALTF